Listed below are T cell receptor beta chains from one sample, sequenced in a study of Ad26.COV2.S vaccination and SARS-CoV-2 variants. TCRdb keeps only in-frame clones here, not all; method: immunoSEQ multiplex PCR. The sample has a few hundred thousand clones; approximately 87% are singletons. The source was peripheral blood, collected in a trial of Ad26.COV2.S vaccine versus placebo. The source of these receptors is a person between 18 and 59 years old who received the Ad26.COV2.S COVID-19 vaccine or a placebo. CDR3s include the opening cysteine and the closing phenylalanine or tryptophan. Fields, in order: J gene, clone size, V gene, D gene, CDR3 protein, CDR3 DNA. A D gene is named only where the DNA matches it firmly. Clone size is given for some rows only: seen once, a few or many times, or a class if the clone is expanded.

>TRBJ2-7|-|TRBV7-2|-
CASSGPGRGSYEQYF
TGTGCCAGCAGCGGCCCAGGCAGGGGCTCCTACGAGCAGTACTTC
>TRBJ2-3|-|TRBV7-7|TRBD1
CASSPLGTGGTDTQYF
TGTGCTAGCAGCCCCCTCGGGACAGGGGGCACAGATACGCAGTATTTT
>TRBJ2-3|once|TRBV12-1|-
CASSATSGGITDTQYF
TGTGCCAGCAGCGCCACTAGCGGGGGCATCACAGATACGCAGTATTTT
>TRBJ2-7|-|TRBV5-5|-
CASSLGRGPDYEQYF
TGTGCCAGCAGCCTGGGACGCGGGCCCGACTACGAGCAGTACTTC
>TRBJ2-5|-|TRBV2|-
CASSPTRETQYF
TGTGCCAGCAGTCCAACCCGGGAGACCCAGTACTTC
>TRBJ2-5|-|TRBV7-3|-
CASSWRHGETQYF
TGTGCCAGCAGCTGGAGGCACGGGGAGACCCAGTACTTC
>TRBJ2-7|-|TRBV5-4|-
CASSLDAAVGGEQYF
TGTGCCAGCAGCTTGGACGCGGCAGTCGGCGGCGAGCAGTACTTC
>TRBJ2-5|-|TRBV5-1|TRBD1
CASSLAGQGAGETQYF
TGCGCCAGCAGCTTGGCGGGGCAGGGGGCTGGTGAGACCCAGTACTTC
>TRBJ2-5|once|TRBV29-1|-
CSGGRGDRETQYF
TGCAGCGGGGGCAGGGGAGATAGGGAGACCCAGTACTTC
>TRBJ2-2|-|TRBV30|-
CAWKIGLRGTGELFF
TGTGCCTGGAAGATAGGGCTTCGGGGCACCGGGGAGCTGTTTTTT
>TRBJ2-7|-|TRBV6-1|-
CASSDIGQVNYEQYF
TGTGCCAGCAGTGACATCGGGCAGGTTAACTACGAGCAGTACTTC
>TRBJ1-3|-|TRBV27|-
CASSLSPREGNTIYF
TGTGCCAGCAGTTTATCCCCCAGGGAAGGAAACACCATATATTTT
>TRBJ2-7|-|TRBV28|-
CASSSRLWARGSYEQYF
TGTGCCAGCAGTTCCAGGCTATGGGCCAGGGGATCCTACGAGCAGTACTTC
>TRBJ1-3|-|TRBV5-1|-
CASSLTGTGNTIYF
TGCGCCAGCAGCTTGACCGGGACCGGAAACACCATATATTTT
>TRBJ2-1|-|TRBV7-3|-
CASSLSWGGNEQFF
TGTGCCAGCAGCTTAAGTTGGGGTGGGAATGAGCAGTTCTTC
>TRBJ1-3|-|TRBV28|TRBD1
CASSPQGADISGNTIYF
TGTGCCAGCAGTCCCCAGGGGGCAGACATCTCTGGAAACACCATATATTTT
>TRBJ1-5|-|TRBV20-1|TRBD1
CSASRGQDNQPQHF
TGCAGTGCTAGTCGCGGACAGGACAATCAGCCCCAGCATTTT
>TRBJ1-2|-|TRBV5-1|-
CASSPGPTKAYGYTF
TGCGCCAGCAGCCCGGGACCGACCAAGGCATATGGCTACACCTTC
>TRBJ1-5|few|TRBV28|TRBD1
CASSNHQGAGNQPQHF
TGTGCCAGCAGTAACCACCAGGGGGCGGGCAATCAGCCCCAGCATTTT
>TRBJ2-3|-|TRBV28|-
CASITGTFDTDTQYF
TGTGCCAGCATTACCGGGACTTTTGACACAGATACGCAGTATTTT
>TRBJ1-6|few|TRBV5-6|-
CASSVTGSSYNSPLHF
TGTGCCAGCAGCGTCACAGGGAGCTCCTATAATTCACCCCTCCACTTT
>TRBJ2-1|-|TRBV11-2|TRBD2
CASNPTSGGYNEQFF
TGTGCCAGCAACCCGACTAGCGGGGGCTACAATGAGCAGTTCTTC
>TRBJ2-7|-|TRBV30|-
CASTDSYEQYF
TGTGCCTCAACCGACAGCTACGAGCAGTACTTC
>TRBJ2-1|-|TRBV7-3|-
CASSLDGRGRRSEQFF
TGTGCCAGCAGCTTAGACGGTCGGGGGCGCAGGAGTGAGCAGTTCTTC
>TRBJ2-1|-|TRBV5-1|-
CASSFPRGDEQFF
TGCGCCAGCAGCTTCCCTAGGGGCGATGAGCAGTTCTTC
>TRBJ2-5|-|TRBV24-1|TRBD1
CATSEDREETQYF
TGTGCCACCAGTGAAGACAGGGAAGAGACCCAGTACTTC
>TRBJ2-5|-|TRBV4-1|TRBD2
CASSQSQLAGYQETQYF
TGCGCCAGCAGCCAATCACAACTAGCGGGGTACCAAGAGACCCAGTACTTC
>TRBJ2-1|-|TRBV7-9|-
CASSLGREINEQFF
TGTGCCAGCAGCTTAGGCAGGGAAATAAATGAGCAGTTCTTC
>TRBJ2-1|-|TRBV19|TRBD2
CASSIPYIRGGLNEQFF
TGTGCCAGTAGTATACCCTACATACGGGGGGGCCTCAATGAGCAGTTCTTC
>TRBJ2-2|-|TRBV19|-
CASTTGTQWRLNTGELFF
TGTGCCAGCACAACCGGGACACAATGGAGGTTGAACACCGGGGAGCTGTTTTTT
>TRBJ2-5|once|TRBV30|-
CAWNYQETQYF
TGTGCCTGGAATTACCAAGAGACCCAGTACTTC
>TRBJ2-5|-|TRBV6-2/TRBV6-3|TRBD1
CASSTPGQGERMTQYF
TGTGCCAGCAGTACCCCTGGACAGGGGGAAAGGATGACCCAGTACTTC
>TRBJ1-1|-|TRBV25-1|-
CASSESSTGYTEAFF
TGTGCCAGCAGTGAATCCTCCACGGGGTACACTGAAGCTTTCTTT
>TRBJ1-1|-|TRBV5-5|-
CASSLRSDVNTEAFF
TGTGCCAGCAGCTTACGGTCGGATGTCAACACTGAAGCTTTCTTT
>TRBJ2-6|-|TRBV5-1|-
CASSLARFSGANVLTF
TGCGCCAGCAGCTTGGCTAGGTTCTCTGGGGCCAACGTCCTGACTTTC
>TRBJ2-1|-|TRBV25-1|TRBD2
CATRLAGGSYNEQFF
TGTGCCACCAGACTAGCGGGGGGGTCCTACAATGAGCAGTTCTTC
>TRBJ2-2|-|TRBV7-2|-
CASSFLGGATGELFF
TGTGCCAGCAGCTTTCTTGGGGGGGCCACCGGGGAGCTGTTTTTT
>TRBJ1-2|-|TRBV7-9|-
CAGVLMTEIYGYTF
TGTGCCGGGGTTTTGATGACAGAGATCTATGGCTACACCTTC
>TRBJ2-4|-|TRBV7-2|-
CASSWFAKNIQYF
TGTGCCAGCAGCTGGTTTGCCAAAAACATTCAGTACTTC
>TRBJ2-7|-|TRBV4-3|-
CASSHQSPGEASYEQYF
TGCGCCAGCAGCCACCAATCCCCGGGAGAAGCCTCCTACGAGCAGTACTTC
>TRBJ2-7|-|TRBV7-2|-
CASSSVPGGEQYF
TGTGCCAGCAGCTCCGTCCCCGGGGGCGAGCAGTACTTC
>TRBJ2-7|-|TRBV7-9|-
CASSLAVGVGYEQYF
TGTGCCAGCAGCTTGGCGGTTGGGGTAGGGTACGAGCAGTACTTC
>TRBJ1-5|-|TRBV4-2|-
CASSQEKESNQPQHF
TGTGCCAGCAGCCAAGAAAAGGAAAGCAATCAGCCCCAGCATTTT
>TRBJ2-2|-|TRBV4-1|-
CASSQTQARGNTGELFF
TGCGCCAGCAGCCAAACCCAGGCCAGGGGAAACACCGGGGAGCTGTTTTTT
>TRBJ1-3|-|TRBV9|-
CASSAGGSPAGNTIYF
TGTGCCAGCAGCGCCGGGGGGTCTCCAGCTGGAAACACCATATATTTT
>TRBJ2-7|-|TRBV24-1|-
CATSDLGQTRYF
TGTGCCACCAGTGATTTGGGGCAGACAAGGTACTTC
>TRBJ2-7|-|TRBV5-6|-
CASSWGLISEQYF
TGTGCCAGCAGCTGGGGACTTATTAGCGAGCAGTACTTC
>TRBJ2-7|-|TRBV21-1|-
CASTGTGFDEQYF
TGTGCCAGCACCGGGACAGGGTTTGACGAGCAGTACTTC
>TRBJ1-2|-|TRBV6-4|TRBD1
CASSSEGTGYGYTF
TGTGCCAGCAGTTCGGAAGGGACAGGCTATGGCTACACCTTC
>TRBJ2-1|once|TRBV7-2|-
CASRPGGSYNEQFF
TGTGCCAGCAGGCCAGGGGGGAGCTACAATGAGCAGTTCTTC
>TRBJ2-7|once|TRBV7-9|-
CASSGMAATSSYEQYF
TGTGCCAGCAGCGGGATGGCAGCCACTAGCTCCTACGAGCAGTACTTC
>TRBJ2-1|-|TRBV6-2/TRBV6-3|TRBD2
CASSYSLGGGPYNEQFF
TGTGCCAGCAGTTACTCGCTCGGGGGGGGACCCTACAATGAGCAGTTCTTC